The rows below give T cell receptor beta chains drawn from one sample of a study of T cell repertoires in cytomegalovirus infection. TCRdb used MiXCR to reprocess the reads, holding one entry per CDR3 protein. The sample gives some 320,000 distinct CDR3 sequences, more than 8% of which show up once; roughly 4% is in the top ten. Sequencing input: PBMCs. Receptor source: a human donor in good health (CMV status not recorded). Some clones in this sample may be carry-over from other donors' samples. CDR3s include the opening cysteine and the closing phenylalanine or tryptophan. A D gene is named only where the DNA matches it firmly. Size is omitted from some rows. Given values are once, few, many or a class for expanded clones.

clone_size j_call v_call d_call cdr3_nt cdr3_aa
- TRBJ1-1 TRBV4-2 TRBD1 TGTGCCAGCAGCCAAGAAGGGACAGAGAACACTGAAGCTTTCTTT CASSQEGTENTEAFF
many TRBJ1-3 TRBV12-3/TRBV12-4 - TGTGCCAGTTCAAACAAGGGGGGACGGGGCACCATATATTTT CASSNKGGRGTIYF
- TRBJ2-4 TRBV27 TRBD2 TGTGCCAGTAGAAGCGGGATGGGCATTCAGTACTTC CASRSGMGIQYF
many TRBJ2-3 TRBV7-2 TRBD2 TGTGCCAGCAGCTTATATGCGGGAGCCCCGCTAGATACGCAGTATTTT CASSLYAGAPLDTQYF
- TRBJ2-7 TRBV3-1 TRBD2 TGTGCCAGCAGCCAAACGACTAGCGGGGGGCTCCGACACGAGCAGTACTTC CASSQTTSGGLRHEQYF
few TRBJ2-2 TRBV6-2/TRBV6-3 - TGTGCCAGCAGGGACCGGACTCCACGGGCCGGGGAGCTGTTTTTT CASRDRTPRAGELFF
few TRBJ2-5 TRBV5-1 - TGCGCCAGCAGTGATGGATCCGTAGAGACCCAGTACTTC CASSDGSVETQYF
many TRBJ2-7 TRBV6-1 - TGTGCCAGCAGTTTCGGTACAGGGCGCGGGGAGCAGTACTTC CASSFGTGRGEQYF
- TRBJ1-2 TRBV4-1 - TGCGCCAGCAGCCATACGGGGGCAAACGGCTACACCTTC CASSHTGANGYTF
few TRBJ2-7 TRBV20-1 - TGCAGTGCTAGAGGCCCTTCTTTTGCGGGGTCCTACGAGCAGTACTTC CSARGPSFAGSYEQYF
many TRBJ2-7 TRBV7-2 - TGTGCCAGCCGCAGTGCCAGTCACTACGAGCAGTACTTC CASRSASHYEQYF
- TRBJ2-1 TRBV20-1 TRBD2 TGCAGTGCTCGAATGCGGAGCGGGGTTGGGCAGTTCTTC CSARMRSGVGQFF
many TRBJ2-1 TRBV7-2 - TGTGCCAGCAGCTTCGGCCAAAATTACAATGAGCAGTTCTTC CASSFGQNYNEQFF
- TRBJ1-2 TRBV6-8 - TGTGCCAGCAGTCTGCTTTCAACAGAAACACCCAACTATGGCTACACCTTC CASSLLSTETPNYGYTF
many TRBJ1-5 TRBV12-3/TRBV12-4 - TGTGCCAGCACCGGGGCTTATAGCAATCAGCCCCAGCATTTT CASTGAYSNQPQHF
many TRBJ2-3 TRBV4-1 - TGCGCCAGCAGCCAACGCGAGACCCCCACAGATACGCAGTATTTT CASSQRETPTDTQYF
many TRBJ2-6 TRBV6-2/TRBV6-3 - TGTGCCAGCAGGGACCACACAGGGTTTGGGGCCAACGTCCTGACTTTC CASRDHTGFGANVLTF
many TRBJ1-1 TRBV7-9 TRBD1 TGTGCCAGCCTCTGGGGGCAGGGGGCTGAAGCTTTCTTT CASLWGQGAEAFF
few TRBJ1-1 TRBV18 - TGTGCCAGCTCACCTTCTCGAGGGGCGTGGAACACTGAAGCTTTCTTT CASSPSRGAWNTEAFF
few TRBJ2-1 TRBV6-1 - TGTGCCAGCAGAACACCGACTGAGCAGTTCTTC CASRTPTEQFF
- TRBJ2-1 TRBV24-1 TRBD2 TGTGCCACCAGTGGGACTAGCGGATACAATGAGCAGTTCTTC CATSGTSGYNEQFF
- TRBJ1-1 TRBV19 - TGTGCCAGTCGGGGCTTAACGGTGGACACTGAAGCTTTCTTT CASRGLTVDTEAFF
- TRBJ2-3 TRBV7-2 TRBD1 TGTGCCAGCAGCTCCGGACAGGCACAAGATACGCAGTATTTT CASSSGQAQDTQYF